The present entry profiles one T cell receptor beta chain with its context. Unmatched junction bases numbered 4, after V lost 5 bases and J lost 2 bases. Germline V gene data show CDR1 as MNHEY and CDR2 as SVGAGI. CDR3 length equals 14 residues. The sample comes from a study of blood T cell repertoires in COVID-19. Study details: Acute-phase and convalescent COVID-19 samples originated in the United States, Italy and Spain.

Measured with immunoSEQ multiplex PCR; TCRdb has only the in-frame clones, and not every one. The table has under 250,000 clones, about 86% seen once. Sequenced sample: peripheral blood. The clonotype was recovered from a man between 40 and 49 years old with active or convalescent COVID-19. The chain combines TRBV6-5 with TRBJ2-7, with 9 bases aligning to TRBD1. The CDR3 loop reads CASSPGQGTYEQYF. The CDR3 nucleotides are TGTGCCAGCAGTCCGGGACAGGGAACCTACGAGCAGTACTTC.